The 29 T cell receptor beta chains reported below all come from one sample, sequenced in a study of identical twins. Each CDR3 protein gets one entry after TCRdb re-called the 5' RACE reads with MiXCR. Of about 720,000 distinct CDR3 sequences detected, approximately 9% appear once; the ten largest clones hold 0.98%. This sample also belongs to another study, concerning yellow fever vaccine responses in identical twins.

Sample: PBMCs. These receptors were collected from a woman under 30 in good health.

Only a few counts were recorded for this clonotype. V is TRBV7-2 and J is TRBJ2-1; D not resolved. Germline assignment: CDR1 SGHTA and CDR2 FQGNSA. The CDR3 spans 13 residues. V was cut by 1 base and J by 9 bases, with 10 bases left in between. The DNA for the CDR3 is TGTGCCAGCAGCTTAGGGGCGGCTGGTGAGCAGTTCTTC. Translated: CASSLGAAGEQFF.

CDR3 sequence (DNA): TGCGCCAGCAGCTCCCTAGGACAGTACAATGAGCAGTTCTTC. As protein: CASSSLGQYNEQFF. The chain couples TRBV5-1 to TRBJ2-1; D possibly corresponds to TRBD1 (6 bases). There are 14 residues in the CDR3. Looked up from germline, CDR1 is SGHRS and CDR2 is YFSETQ. Trimming took 3 bases from V and 4 from J, leaving 11 bases between them.

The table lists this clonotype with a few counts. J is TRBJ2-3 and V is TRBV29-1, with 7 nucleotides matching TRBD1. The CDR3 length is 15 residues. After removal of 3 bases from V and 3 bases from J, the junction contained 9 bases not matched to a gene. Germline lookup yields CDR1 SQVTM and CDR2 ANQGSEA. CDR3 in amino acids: CSVEDTGEWTDTQYF. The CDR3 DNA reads TGCAGCGTTGAGGATACAGGGGAATGGACAGATACGCAGTATTTT.

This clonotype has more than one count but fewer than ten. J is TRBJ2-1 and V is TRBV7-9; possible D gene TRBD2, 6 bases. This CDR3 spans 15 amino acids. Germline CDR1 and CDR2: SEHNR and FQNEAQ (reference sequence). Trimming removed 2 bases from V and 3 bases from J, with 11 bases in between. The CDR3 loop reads CASSLSGTLYNEQFF. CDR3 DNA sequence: TGTGCCAGCAGCTTATCGGGGACTCTCTACAATGAGCAGTTCTTC.

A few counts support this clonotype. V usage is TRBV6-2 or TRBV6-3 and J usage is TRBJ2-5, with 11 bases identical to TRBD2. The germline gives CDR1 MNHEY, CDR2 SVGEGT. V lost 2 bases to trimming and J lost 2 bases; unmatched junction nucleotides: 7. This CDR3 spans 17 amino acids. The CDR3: CASSYRLAGGRQETQYF. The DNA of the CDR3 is TGTGCCAGCAGTTACCGGTTAGCGGGAGGGCGTCAAGAGACCCAGTACTTC.

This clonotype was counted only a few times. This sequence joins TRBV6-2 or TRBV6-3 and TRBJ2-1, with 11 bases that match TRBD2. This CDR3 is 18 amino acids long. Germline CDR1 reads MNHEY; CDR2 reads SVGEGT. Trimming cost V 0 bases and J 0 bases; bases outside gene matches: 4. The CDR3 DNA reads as TGTGCCAGCAGTTACTCTAGTAGCGGGGGGGCCTCCTACAATGAGCAGTTCTTC. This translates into CASSYSSSGGASYNEQFF.

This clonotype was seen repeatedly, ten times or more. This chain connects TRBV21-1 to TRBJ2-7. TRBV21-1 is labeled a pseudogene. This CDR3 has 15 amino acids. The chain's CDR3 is CASSKDGRCLYEQYF. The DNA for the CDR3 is TGTGCCAGCAGCAAAGACGGACGATGCCTATACGAGCAGTACTTC.

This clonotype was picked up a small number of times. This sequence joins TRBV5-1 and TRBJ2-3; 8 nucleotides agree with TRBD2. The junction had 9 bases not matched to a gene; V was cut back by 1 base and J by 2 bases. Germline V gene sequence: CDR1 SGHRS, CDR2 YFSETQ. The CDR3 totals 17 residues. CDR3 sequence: CASSLPGAGGATDTQYF. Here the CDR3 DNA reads TGCGCCAGCAGCTTGCCAGGGGCCGGGGGGGCCACAGATACGCAGTATTTT.

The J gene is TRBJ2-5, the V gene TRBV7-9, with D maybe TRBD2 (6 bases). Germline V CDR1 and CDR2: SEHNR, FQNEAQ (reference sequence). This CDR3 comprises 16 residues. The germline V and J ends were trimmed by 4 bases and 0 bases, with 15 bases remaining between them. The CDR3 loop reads CASSSEGGEYQETQYF. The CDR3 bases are TGTGCCAGCAGCTCTGAGGGAGGCGAGTACCAAGAGACCCAGTACTTC.

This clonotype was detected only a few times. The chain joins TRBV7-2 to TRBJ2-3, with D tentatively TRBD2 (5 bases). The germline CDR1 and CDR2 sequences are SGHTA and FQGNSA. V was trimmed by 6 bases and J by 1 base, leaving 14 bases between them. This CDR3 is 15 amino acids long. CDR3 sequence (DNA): TGTGCCAGCAGTTTATCCGGGGTAGGCACAGATACGCAGTATTTT. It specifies CASSLSGVGTDTQYF.

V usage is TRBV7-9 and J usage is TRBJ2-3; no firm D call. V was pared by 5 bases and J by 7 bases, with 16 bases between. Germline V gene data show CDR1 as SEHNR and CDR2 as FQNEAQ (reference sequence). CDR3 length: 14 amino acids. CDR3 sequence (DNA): TGTGCCAGCAGCCCCCCCAGATTCGAGTATACGCAGTATTTT. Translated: CASSPPRFEYTQYF.

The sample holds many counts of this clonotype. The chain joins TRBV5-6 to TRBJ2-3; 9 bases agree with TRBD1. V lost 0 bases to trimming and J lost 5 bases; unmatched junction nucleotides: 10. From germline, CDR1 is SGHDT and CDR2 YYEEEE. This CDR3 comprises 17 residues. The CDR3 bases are TGTGCCAGCAGCTTGGCGTCGGGGGACAGGGATAAAGATACGCAGTATTTT. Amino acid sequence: CASSLASGDRDKDTQYF.

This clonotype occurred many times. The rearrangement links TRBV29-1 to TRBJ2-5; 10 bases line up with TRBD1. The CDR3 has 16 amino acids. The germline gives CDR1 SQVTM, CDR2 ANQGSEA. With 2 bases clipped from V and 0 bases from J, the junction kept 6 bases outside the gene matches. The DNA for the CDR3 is TGCAGCGTTGAACGTGGGGACAGGGGTCACCAAGAGACCCAGTACTTC. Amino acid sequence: CSVERGDRGHQETQYF.

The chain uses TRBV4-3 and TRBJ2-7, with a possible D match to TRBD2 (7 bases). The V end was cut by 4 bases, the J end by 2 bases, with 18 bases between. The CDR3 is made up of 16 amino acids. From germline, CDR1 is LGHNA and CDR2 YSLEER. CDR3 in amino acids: CASSPIPGGGPYEQYF. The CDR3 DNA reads TGCGCCAGCAGCCCAATCCCAGGCGGGGGCCCCTACGAGCAGTACTTC.

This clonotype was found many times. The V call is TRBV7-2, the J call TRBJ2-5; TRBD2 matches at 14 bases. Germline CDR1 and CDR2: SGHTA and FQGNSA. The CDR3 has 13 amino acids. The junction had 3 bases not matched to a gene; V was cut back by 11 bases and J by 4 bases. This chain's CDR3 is CAGGLAGVETQYF. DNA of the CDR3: TGTGCCGGGGGACTAGCGGGGGTAGAGACCCAGTACTTC.

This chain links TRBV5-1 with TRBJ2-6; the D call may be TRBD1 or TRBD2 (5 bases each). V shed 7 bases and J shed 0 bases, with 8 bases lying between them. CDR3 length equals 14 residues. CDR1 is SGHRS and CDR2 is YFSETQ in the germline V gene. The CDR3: CASRGDSGANVLTF. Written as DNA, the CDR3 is TGCGCCAGCCGAGGGGACTCTGGGGCCAACGTCCTGACTTTC.

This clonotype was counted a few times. CDR3 coding DNA: TGTGCCAGCAGCAGCCTCTCTGAGACTAGCAGACAAGAGACCCAGTACTTC. The encoded protein is CASSSLSETSRQETQYF. The genes are TRBV21-1 and TRBJ2-5; the listed D gene, TRBD2, was not tested against the DNA. TRBV21-1 counts as a pseudogene. The CDR3 runs 17 residues.

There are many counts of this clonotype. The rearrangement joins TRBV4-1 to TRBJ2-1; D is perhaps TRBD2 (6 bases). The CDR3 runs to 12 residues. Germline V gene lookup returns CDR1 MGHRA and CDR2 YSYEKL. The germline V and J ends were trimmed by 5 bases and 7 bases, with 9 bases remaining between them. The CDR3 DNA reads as TGCGCCAGCAGCGGAGGGGTTAATGAGCAGTTCTTC. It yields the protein CASSGGVNEQFF.

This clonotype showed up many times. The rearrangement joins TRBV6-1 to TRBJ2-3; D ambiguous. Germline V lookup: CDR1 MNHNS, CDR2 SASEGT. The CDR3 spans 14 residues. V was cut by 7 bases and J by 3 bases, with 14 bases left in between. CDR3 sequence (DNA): TGTGCCAGCACCCCCGGCGGTAGGACAGATACGCAGTATTTT. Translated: CASTPGGRTDTQYF.

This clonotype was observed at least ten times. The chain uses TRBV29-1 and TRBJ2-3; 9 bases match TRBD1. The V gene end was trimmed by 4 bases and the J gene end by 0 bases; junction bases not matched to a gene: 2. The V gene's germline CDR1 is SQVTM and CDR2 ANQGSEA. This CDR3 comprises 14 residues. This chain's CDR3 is CSVVGQGSTDTQYF. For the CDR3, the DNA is TGCAGCGTTGTTGGACAGGGGAGCACAGATACGCAGTATTTT.

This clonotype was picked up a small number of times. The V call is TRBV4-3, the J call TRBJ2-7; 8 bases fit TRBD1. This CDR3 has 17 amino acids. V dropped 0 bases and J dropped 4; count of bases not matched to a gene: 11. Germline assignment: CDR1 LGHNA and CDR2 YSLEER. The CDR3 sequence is CASSQERQDRDFYEQYF. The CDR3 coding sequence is TGCGCCAGCAGCCAAGAGAGACAGGACAGGGATTTTTACGAGCAGTACTTC.

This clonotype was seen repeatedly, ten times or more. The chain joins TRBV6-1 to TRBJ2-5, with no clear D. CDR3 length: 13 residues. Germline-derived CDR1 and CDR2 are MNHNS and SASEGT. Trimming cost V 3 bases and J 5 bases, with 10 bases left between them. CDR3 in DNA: TGTGCCAGCAGTGACTTAATTATGGAGACCCAGTACTTC. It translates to CASSDLIMETQYF.

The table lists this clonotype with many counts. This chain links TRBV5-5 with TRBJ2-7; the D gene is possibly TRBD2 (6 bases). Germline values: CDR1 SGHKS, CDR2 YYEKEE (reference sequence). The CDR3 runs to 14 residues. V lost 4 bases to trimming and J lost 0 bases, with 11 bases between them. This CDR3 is CASSSGSISYEQYF. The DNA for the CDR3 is TGTGCCAGCAGCAGCGGGTCTATCTCCTACGAGCAGTACTTC.

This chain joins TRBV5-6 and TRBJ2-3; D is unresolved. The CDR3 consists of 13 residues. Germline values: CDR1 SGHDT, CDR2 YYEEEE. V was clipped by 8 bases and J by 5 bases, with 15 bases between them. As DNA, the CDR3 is TGTGCCAGGAGCCCTGCCCCGGGAGATACGCAGTATTTT. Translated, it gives CARSPAPGDTQYF.

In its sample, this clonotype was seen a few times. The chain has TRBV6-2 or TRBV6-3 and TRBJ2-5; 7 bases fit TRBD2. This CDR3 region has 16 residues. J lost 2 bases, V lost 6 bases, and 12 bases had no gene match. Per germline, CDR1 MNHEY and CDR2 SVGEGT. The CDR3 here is CASSPTSAGPQETQYF. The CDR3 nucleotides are TGTGCCAGCAGCCCTACTAGCGCAGGACCGCAAGAGACCCAGTACTTC.

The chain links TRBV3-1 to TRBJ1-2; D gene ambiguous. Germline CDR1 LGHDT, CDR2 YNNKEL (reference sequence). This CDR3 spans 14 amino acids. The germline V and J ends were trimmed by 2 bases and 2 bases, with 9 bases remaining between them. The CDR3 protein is CASSQWVANYGYTF. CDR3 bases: TGTGCCAGCAGCCAATGGGTCGCGAACTATGGCTACACCTTC.

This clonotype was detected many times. CDR3 coding DNA: TGTGCCATCAGTGAGTCGAGTGGGACTAGCGGGACGTTAGGAGAGACCCAGTACTTC. Encoded protein: CAISESSGTSGTLGETQYF. The rearrangement joins TRBV10-3 to TRBJ2-5; the match to TRBD2 covers 13 bases. The CDR3 consists of 19 residues. Germline V lookup: CDR1 ENHRY, CDR2 SYGVKD. After removal of 0 bases from V and 4 bases from J, the junction contained 11 bases not matched to a gene.

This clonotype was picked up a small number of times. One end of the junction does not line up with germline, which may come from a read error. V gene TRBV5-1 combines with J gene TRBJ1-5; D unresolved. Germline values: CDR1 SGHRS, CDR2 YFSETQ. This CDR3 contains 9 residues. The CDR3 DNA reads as TGTAGAGTTGGTCAGCCCCAGCATTTT. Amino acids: CRVGQPQHF. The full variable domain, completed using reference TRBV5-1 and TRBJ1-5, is KAGVTQTPRYLIKTRGQQVTLSCSPISGHRSVSWYQQTPGQGLQFLFEYFSETQRNKGNFPGRFSGRQFSNSRSEMNVSTLELGDSALYLCRVGQPQHFGDGTRLSIL.

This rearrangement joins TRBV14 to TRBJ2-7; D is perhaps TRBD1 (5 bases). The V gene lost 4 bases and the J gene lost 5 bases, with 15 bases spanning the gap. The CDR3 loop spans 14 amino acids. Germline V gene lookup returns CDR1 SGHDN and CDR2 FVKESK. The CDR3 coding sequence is TGTGCCAGCAGCCCCGGACAAGGGAACGACGAGCAGTACTTC. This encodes CASSPGQGNDEQYF.